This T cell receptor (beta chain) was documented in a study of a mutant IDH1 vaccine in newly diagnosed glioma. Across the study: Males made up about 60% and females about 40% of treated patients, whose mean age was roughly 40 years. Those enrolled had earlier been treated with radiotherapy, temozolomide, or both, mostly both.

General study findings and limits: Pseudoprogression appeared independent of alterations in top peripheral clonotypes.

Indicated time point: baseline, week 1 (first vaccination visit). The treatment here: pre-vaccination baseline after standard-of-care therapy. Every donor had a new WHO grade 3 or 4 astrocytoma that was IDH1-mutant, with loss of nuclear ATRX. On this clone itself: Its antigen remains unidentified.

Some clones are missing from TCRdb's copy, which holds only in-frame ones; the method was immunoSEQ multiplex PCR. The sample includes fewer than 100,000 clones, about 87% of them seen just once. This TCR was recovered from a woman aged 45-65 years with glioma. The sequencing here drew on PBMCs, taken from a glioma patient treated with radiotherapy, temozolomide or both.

The CDR3 here is CASSPSDRGYTEAFF. Written as DNA, the CDR3 is TGTGCCAGCAGTCCTTCGGACAGGGGATACACTGAAGCTTTCTTT. The chain carries TRBV6-6 and TRBJ1-1; TRBD1 aligns across 9 bases. The germline gives CDR1 MNHNY, CDR2 SVGAGI (reference sequence). V dropped 5 bases and J dropped 3; count of bases not matched to a gene: 7. CDR3 length: 15 amino acids.